This TCR beta chain was sequenced during a study of OX40 agonist ivuxolimab in advanced cancers. Background on the study: Intravenous ivuxolimab at 0.01 to 10 mg/kg was given to patients every 2 weeks. Hepatocellular carcinoma, melanoma, renal cell or head and neck cancer occurred in dose-escalation patients.

Profiling relied on immunoSEQ multiplex PCR, and the TCRdb table lists in-frame clones only, not all of them. The table shows 70,000 or so clones, with 90% occurring only once. Germline CDR1 is SGHRS and CDR2 is YFSETQ. The J segment lost 1 base and the V segment lost 4 bases, leaving 2 bases of the junction unmatched. This CDR3 spans 14 amino acids. This TCR derives from an adult with an advanced solid tumor such as melanoma, head and neck, liver or kidney cancer. The chain recombines TRBV5-1 with TRBJ2-3; 8 bases match TRBD2. This specimen consisted of CD4+ or CD8+ T cells sorted from blood, obtained in a trial of the OX40 agonist ivuxolimab. CDR3 sequence reads: CASSREGRTDTQYF. CDR3 coding DNA: TGCGCCAGCAGCCGGGAGGGTCGCACAGATACGCAGTATTTT.